This entry features one T cell receptor beta chain sequence. The CDR3 is 17 amino acids. Trimming took 4 bases from V and 3 from J, leaving 18 bases between them. This specimen comes from a study of T cells after yellow fever vaccination. Study information: Fractions of limited cellularity were prepared by means of SMART-Seq v4 Ultra Low Input.

TCRdb reanalysed the 5' RACE reads using MiXCR and keeps one entry per CDR3 protein. The profile covers 400,000 to 450,000 distinct CDR3 sequences, with roughly a sixth appearing a single time and 15% to 20% taken by the ten largest. V gene TRBV23-1 combines with J gene TRBJ2-2; D unresolved. TRBV23-1 carries the ORF label, with uncertain function. The sequence was collected from a man in his late teens or twenties who received the YFV17D yellow fever vaccine. Sequenced material: PBMCs, taken before the yellow fever booster vaccination. CDR3 in amino acids: CASSRKQRCRDTGELFF. CDR3 DNA sequence: TGCGCCAGCAGTCGGAAGCAAAGGTGTCGAGACACCGGGGAGCTGTTTTTT.